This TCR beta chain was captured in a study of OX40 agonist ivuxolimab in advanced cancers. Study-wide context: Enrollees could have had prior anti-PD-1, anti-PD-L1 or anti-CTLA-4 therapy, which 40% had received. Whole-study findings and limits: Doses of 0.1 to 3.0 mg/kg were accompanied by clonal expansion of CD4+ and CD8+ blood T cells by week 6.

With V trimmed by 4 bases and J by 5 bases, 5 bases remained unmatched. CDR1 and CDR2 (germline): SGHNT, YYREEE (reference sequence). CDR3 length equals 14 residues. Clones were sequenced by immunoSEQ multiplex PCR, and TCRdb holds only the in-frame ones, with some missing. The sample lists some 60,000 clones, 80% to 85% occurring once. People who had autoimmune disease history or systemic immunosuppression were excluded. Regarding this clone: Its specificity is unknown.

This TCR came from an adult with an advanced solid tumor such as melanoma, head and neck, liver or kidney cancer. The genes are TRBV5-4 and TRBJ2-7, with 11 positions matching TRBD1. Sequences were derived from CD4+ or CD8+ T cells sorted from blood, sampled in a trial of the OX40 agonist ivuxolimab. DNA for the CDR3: TGTGCCAGCAGCCGGGACAGGGGGGACGACGAGCAGTACTTC. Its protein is CASSRDRGDDEQYF.